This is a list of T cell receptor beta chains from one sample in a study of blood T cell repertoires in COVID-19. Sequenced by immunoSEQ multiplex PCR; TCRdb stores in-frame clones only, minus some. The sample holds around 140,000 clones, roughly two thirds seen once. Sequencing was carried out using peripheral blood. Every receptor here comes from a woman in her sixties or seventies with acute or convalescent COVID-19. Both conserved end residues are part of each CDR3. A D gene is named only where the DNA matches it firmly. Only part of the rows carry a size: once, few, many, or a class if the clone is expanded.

cdr3_aa: CASSESNYGYTF
cdr3_nt: TGTGCCAGCAGTGAGAGCAACTATGGCTACACCTTC
v_call: TRBV2
clone_size: .
d_call: .
j_call: TRBJ1-2

cdr3_aa: CAWSWEGNQPQHF
cdr3_nt: TGTGCCTGGAGTTGGGAGGGCAATCAGCCCCAGCATTTT
v_call: TRBV30
clone_size: .
d_call: .
j_call: TRBJ1-5

cdr3_aa: CASSPGTANTGELFF
cdr3_nt: TGTGCCAGCAGTCCCGGCACAGCGAACACCGGGGAGCTGTTTTTT
v_call: TRBV27
clone_size: many
d_call: .
j_call: TRBJ2-2

cdr3_aa: CASSASGTPSYEQYF
cdr3_nt: TGTGCCAGCAGCGCCTCCGGGACACCTTCCTACGAGCAGTACTTC
v_call: TRBV9
clone_size: .
d_call: .
j_call: TRBJ2-7

cdr3_aa: CASSVEGHEQFF
cdr3_nt: TGTGCCAGCAGTGTAGAGGGTCATGAGCAGTTCTTC
v_call: TRBV2
clone_size: many
d_call: .
j_call: TRBJ2-1

cdr3_aa: CASSQGTGTNSPLHF
cdr3_nt: TGCGCCAGCAGCCAAGGCACAGGTACAAATTCACCCCTCCACTTT
v_call: TRBV4-3
clone_size: .
d_call: .
j_call: TRBJ1-6

cdr3_aa: CASSPLGVINTEAFF
cdr3_nt: TGTGCCAGCAGCCCACTAGGAGTGATAAACACTGAAGCTTTCTTT
v_call: TRBV7-9
clone_size: few
d_call: .
j_call: TRBJ1-1

cdr3_aa: CASRFGGRTDTQYF
cdr3_nt: TGCGCCAGCAGATTTGGGGGCAGGACAGATACGCAGTATTTT
v_call: TRBV10-2
clone_size: .
d_call: .
j_call: TRBJ2-3

cdr3_aa: CASSLLGGGNEKLFF
cdr3_nt: TGTGCCAGCAGCTTACTCGGCGGGGGTAATGAAAAACTGTTTTTT
v_call: TRBV7-2
clone_size: .
d_call: .
j_call: TRBJ1-4

cdr3_aa: CASSQDVLAGLTGELFF
cdr3_nt: TGTGCCAGCAGCCAAGATGTCCTAGCGGGACTCACCGGGGAGCTGTTTTTT
v_call: TRBV4-2
clone_size: .
d_call: TRBD2
j_call: TRBJ2-2

cdr3_aa: CASSEGRGNYGYTF
cdr3_nt: TGTGCCAGCAGTGAAGGGCGGGGGAACTATGGCTACACCTTC
v_call: TRBV6-1
clone_size: .
d_call: .
j_call: TRBJ1-2

cdr3_aa: CASSYDPPGQGAYEQYF
cdr3_nt: TGTGCCAGCAGCTACGATCCCCCGGGACAGGGGGCCTACGAGCAGTACTTC
v_call: TRBV5-8
clone_size: once
d_call: TRBD1
j_call: TRBJ2-7

cdr3_aa: CASSAKLWGEYNSPLHF
cdr3_nt: TGTGCCAGCAGTGCTAAACTTTGGGGGGAATATAATTCACCCCTCCACTTT
v_call: TRBV2
clone_size: .
d_call: .
j_call: TRBJ1-6

cdr3_aa: CASSQDPPQNTGELFF
cdr3_nt: TGCGCCAGCAGCCAAGATCCCCCACAGAACACCGGGGAGCTGTTTTTT
v_call: TRBV4-3
clone_size: .
d_call: .
j_call: TRBJ2-2

cdr3_aa: CASSYSMVWGQGNYEQYF
cdr3_nt: TGTGCCAGCAGTTACTCGATGGTGTGGGGACAGGGGAACTACGAGCAGTACTTC
v_call: TRBV6-2/TRBV6-3
clone_size: few
d_call: TRBD1
j_call: TRBJ2-7

cdr3_aa: CASSSGPDEKLFF
cdr3_nt: TGCGCCAGCAGTTCAGGTCCCGATGAAAAACTGTTTTTT
v_call: TRBV5-1
clone_size: .
d_call: .
j_call: TRBJ1-4

cdr3_aa: CASSREGGGGNTIYF
cdr3_nt: TGTGCCAGCAGTAGAGAGGGAGGAGGTGGAAACACCATATATTTT
v_call: TRBV6-5
clone_size: .
d_call: .
j_call: TRBJ1-3

cdr3_aa: CASSLDRASDTQYF
cdr3_nt: TGCGCCAGCAGCCTGGACAGGGCCTCGGATACGCAGTATTTT
v_call: TRBV4-1
clone_size: few
d_call: TRBD1
j_call: TRBJ2-3

cdr3_aa: CASSDGRQGYEQYF
cdr3_nt: TGTGCCAGCAGTGACGGGAGACAGGGTTACGAGCAGTACTTC
v_call: TRBV2
clone_size: .
d_call: .
j_call: TRBJ2-7

cdr3_aa: CASSLRGWSTEAFF
cdr3_nt: TGTGCCAGCAGCCTACGGGGTTGGAGCACTGAAGCTTTCTTT
v_call: TRBV14
clone_size: .
d_call: .
j_call: TRBJ1-1

cdr3_aa: CASTRLEGYGYTF
cdr3_nt: TGTGCCAGCACCCGACTAGAAGGGTATGGCTACACCTTC
v_call: TRBV28
clone_size: .
d_call: .
j_call: TRBJ1-2

cdr3_aa: CATKFGDRADYGYTF
cdr3_nt: TGTGCCACAAAGTTCGGGGACAGGGCAGACTATGGCTACACCTTC
v_call: TRBV19
clone_size: .
d_call: TRBD1
j_call: TRBJ1-2

cdr3_aa: CPRSVGGGGRETQYF
cdr3_nt: TGTCCCCGCAGCGTCGGGGGCGGGGGCCGGGAGACCCAGTACTTC
v_call: TRBV9
clone_size: .
d_call: .
j_call: TRBJ2-5

cdr3_aa: CATSGASNQPQHF
cdr3_nt: TGTGCCACCTCAGGGGCTAGCAATCAGCCCCAGCATTTT
v_call: TRBV15
clone_size: few
d_call: .
j_call: TRBJ1-5

cdr3_aa: CASSRQGNGEKLFF
cdr3_nt: TGCGCCAGCAGCCGACAGGGGAATGGAGAAAAACTGTTTTTT
v_call: TRBV5-1
clone_size: .
d_call: TRBD1
j_call: TRBJ1-4

cdr3_aa: CASSQDAGTGLRYGYTF
cdr3_nt: TGTGCCAGCAGCCAAGATGCCGGGACAGGACTTAGGTATGGCTACACCTTC
v_call: TRBV4-2
clone_size: few
d_call: TRBD1
j_call: TRBJ1-2

cdr3_aa: CASSREDDTEAFF
cdr3_nt: TGTGCCAGCTCGAGGGAGGATGACACTGAAGCTTTCTTT
v_call: TRBV18
clone_size: .
d_call: .
j_call: TRBJ1-1

cdr3_aa: CARSLGGRANSYNSPLHF
cdr3_nt: TGTGCCAGAAGCCTTGGTGGGAGGGCGAACTCCTATAATTCACCCCTCCACTTT
v_call: TRBV5-3
clone_size: .
d_call: .
j_call: TRBJ1-6

cdr3_aa: CASRKLAGANEQFF
cdr3_nt: TGTGCCAGCAGAAAACTAGCGGGAGCGAATGAGCAGTTCTTC
v_call: TRBV27
clone_size: .
d_call: TRBD2
j_call: TRBJ2-1

cdr3_aa: CASSFRRGQGSSTEAFF
cdr3_nt: TGTGCCAGCAGCTTTCGTCGTGGACAGGGTAGTAGCACTGAAGCTTTCTTT
v_call: TRBV5-4
clone_size: few
d_call: TRBD1
j_call: TRBJ1-1

cdr3_aa: CASKDLEVTGELFF
cdr3_nt: TGTGCCAGCAAGGATCTAGAAGTCACCGGGGAGCTGTTTTTT
v_call: TRBV27
clone_size: .
d_call: .
j_call: TRBJ2-2

cdr3_aa: CASSVEEGANEKLFF
cdr3_nt: TGTGCCAGCAGCGTAGAAGAGGGGGCTAATGAAAAACTGTTTTTT
v_call: TRBV9
clone_size: many
d_call: .
j_call: TRBJ1-4

cdr3_aa: CASSRGTGGMSYNEQFF
cdr3_nt: TGCGCCAGCAGTCGAGGGACAGGGGGCATGTCCTACAATGAGCAGTTCTTC
v_call: TRBV23-1
clone_size: .
d_call: TRBD1
j_call: TRBJ2-1